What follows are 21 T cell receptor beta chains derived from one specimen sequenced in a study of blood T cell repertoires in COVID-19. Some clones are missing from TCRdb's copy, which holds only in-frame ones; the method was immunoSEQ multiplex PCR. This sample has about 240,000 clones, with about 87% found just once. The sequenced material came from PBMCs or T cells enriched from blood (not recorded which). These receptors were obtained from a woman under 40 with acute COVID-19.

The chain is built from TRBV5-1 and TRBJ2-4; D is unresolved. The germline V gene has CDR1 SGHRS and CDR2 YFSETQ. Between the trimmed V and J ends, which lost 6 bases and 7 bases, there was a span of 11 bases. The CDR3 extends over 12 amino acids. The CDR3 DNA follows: TGCGCCAGCACCGCGACTGGGAACATTCAGTACTTC. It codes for CASTATGNIQYF.

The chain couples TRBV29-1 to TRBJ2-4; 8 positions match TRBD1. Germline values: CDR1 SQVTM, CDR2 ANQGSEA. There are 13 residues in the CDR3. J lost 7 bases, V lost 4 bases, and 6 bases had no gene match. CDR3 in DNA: TGCAGCGTTGTGAGACAGGGGCTGAACATTCAGTACTTC. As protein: CSVVRQGLNIQYF.

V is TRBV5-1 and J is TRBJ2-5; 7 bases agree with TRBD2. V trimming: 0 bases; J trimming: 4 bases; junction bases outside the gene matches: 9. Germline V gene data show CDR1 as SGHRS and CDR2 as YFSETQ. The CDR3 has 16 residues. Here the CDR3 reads CASSLAAGPAGETQYF. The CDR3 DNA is TGCGCCAGCAGCTTGGCAGCGGGACCGGCGGGAGAGACCCAGTACTTC.

The CDR3 protein is CASSERPGQGLYYGYTF. The DNA for the CDR3 is TGTGCCAGCAGTGAGAGGCCGGGACAGGGGCTATACTATGGCTACACCTTC. This sequence joins TRBV6-1 and TRBJ1-2; TRBD1 matches at 10 bases. Germline V gives CDR1 MNHNS, CDR2 SASEGT. V trimming: 3 bases; J trimming: 3 bases; junction bases outside the gene matches: 10. The CDR3 runs to 17 residues.

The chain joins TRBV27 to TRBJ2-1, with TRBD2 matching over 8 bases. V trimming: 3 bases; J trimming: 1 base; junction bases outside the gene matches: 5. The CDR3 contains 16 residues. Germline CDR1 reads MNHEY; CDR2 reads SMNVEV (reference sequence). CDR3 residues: CASSFLGGGSYNEQFF. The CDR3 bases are TGTGCCAGCAGTTTCCTCGGCGGGGGGTCCTACAATGAGCAGTTCTTC.

CDR3 DNA sequence: TGTGCTACCGGCCGGGACTCTGGAAACACCATATATTTT. Translating it yields CATGRDSGNTIYF. The chain couples TRBV7-8 to TRBJ1-3; D ambiguous. The CDR3 extends over 13 amino acids. Germline lookup yields CDR1 SGHVS and CDR2 FQNEAQ.

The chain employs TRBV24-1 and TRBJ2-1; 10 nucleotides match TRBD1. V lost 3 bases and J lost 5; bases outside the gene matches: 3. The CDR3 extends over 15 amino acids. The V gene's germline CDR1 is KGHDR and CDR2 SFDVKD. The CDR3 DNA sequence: TGTGCCACCAGTGATGGGACAGGGGTCGACAATGAGCAGTTCTTC. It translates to CATSDGTGVDNEQFF.

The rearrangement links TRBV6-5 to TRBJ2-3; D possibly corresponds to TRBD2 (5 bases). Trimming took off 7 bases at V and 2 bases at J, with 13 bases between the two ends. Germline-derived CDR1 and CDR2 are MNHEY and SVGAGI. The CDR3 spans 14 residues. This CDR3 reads CASTREGLTDTQYF. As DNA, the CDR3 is TGTGCCAGCACCCGAGAGGGCCTCACAGATACGCAGTATTTT.

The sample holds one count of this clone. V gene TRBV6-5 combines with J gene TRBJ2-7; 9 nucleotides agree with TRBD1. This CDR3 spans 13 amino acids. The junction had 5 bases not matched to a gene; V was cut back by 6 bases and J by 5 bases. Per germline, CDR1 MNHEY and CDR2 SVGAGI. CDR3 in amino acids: CASRGTGTNEQYF. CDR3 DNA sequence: TGTGCCAGCAGAGGGACAGGGACGAACGAGCAGTACTTC.

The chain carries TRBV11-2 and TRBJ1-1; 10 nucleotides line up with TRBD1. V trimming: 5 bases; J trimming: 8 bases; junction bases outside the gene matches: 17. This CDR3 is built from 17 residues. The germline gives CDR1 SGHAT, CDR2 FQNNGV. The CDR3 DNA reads TGTGCCAGCAGCCCGCTGACAGGGGGCCAATTTAAAGAAGAAGCTTTCTTT. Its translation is CASSPLTGGQFKEEAFF. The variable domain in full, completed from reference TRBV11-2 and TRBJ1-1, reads EAGVAQSPRYKIIEKRQSVAFWCNPISGHATLYWYQQILGQGPKLLIQFQNNGVVDDSQLPKDRFSAERLKGVDSTLKIQPAKLEDSAVYLCASSPLTGGQFKEEAFFGQGTRLTVV.

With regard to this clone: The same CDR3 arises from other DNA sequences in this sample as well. The CDR3 here is CASRGQNYGYTF. CDR3 in DNA: TGTGCCAGCCGGGGACAGAACTATGGCTACACCTTC. This rearrangement joins TRBV6-5 to TRBJ1-2, with 7 bases identical to TRBD1. The V gene's germline CDR1 is MNHEY and CDR2 SVGAGI. The V segment lost 8 bases and the J segment 2 bases; nucleotides outside the gene matches: 2. The CDR3 sequence is 12 residues long.

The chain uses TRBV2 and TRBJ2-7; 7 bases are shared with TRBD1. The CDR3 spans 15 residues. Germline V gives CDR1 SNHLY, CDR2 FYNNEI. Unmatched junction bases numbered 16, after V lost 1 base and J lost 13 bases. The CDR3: CASSEVRGTLSRCYF. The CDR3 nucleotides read TGTGCCAGCAGTGAAGTCAGGGGGACCCTAAGTCGTTGCTACTTC. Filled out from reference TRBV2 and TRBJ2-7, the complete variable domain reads EPEVTQTPSHQVTQMGQEVILRCVPISNHLYFYWYRQILGQKVEFLVSFYNNEISEKSEIFDDQFSVERPDGSNFTLKIRSTKLEDSAMYFCASSEVRGTLSRCYFGPGTRLTVT.

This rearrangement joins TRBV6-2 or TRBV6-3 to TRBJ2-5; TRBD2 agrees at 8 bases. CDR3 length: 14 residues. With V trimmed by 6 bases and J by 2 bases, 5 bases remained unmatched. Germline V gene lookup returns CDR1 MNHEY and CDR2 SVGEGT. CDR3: CASSEAGAQETQYF. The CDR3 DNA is TGTGCCAGCAGCGAAGCGGGGGCACAAGAGACCCAGTACTTC.

The CDR3 reads CASSSWGQSGNTIYF. The CDR3 nucleotides read TGTGCCAGCAGTTCTTGGGGCCAGTCTGGAAACACCATATATTTT. The V gene is TRBV6-2 or TRBV6-3, the J gene TRBJ1-3, with D possibly being TRBD1 (5 bases). The CDR3 totals 15 residues. The germline V gene has CDR1 MNHEY and CDR2 SVGEGT. Deletions cut 4 bases from V and 1 base from J, with 11 bases between.

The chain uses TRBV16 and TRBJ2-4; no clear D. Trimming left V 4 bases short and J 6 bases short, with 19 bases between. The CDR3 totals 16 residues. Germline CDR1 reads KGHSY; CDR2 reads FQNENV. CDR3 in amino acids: CASSPSSIGPGNIQYF. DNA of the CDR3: TGTGCCAGCAGCCCCTCCTCAATTGGTCCCGGAAACATTCAGTACTTC.

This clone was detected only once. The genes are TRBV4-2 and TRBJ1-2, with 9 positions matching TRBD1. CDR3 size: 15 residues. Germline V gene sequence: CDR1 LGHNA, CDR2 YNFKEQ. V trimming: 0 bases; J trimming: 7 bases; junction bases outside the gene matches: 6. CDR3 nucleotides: TGTGCCAGCAGCCAAGATCGGGACAGGGTGAGTGGCTACACCTTC. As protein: CASSQDRDRVSGYTF.

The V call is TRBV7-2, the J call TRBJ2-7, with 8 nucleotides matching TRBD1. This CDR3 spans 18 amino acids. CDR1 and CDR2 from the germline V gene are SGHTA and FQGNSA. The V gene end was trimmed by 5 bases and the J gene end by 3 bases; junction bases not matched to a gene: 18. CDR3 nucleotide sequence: TGTGCCAGCAGCCTCCGGGAGCCCGAGAGAACAGGGGGCTACGAGCAGTACTTC. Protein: CASSLREPERTGGYEQYF.

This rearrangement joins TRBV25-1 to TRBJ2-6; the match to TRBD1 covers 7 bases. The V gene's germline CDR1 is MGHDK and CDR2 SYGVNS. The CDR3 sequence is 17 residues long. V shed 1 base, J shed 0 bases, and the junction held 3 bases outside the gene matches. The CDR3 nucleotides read TGTGCCAGCAGTGAATTGGGGGACAGCTCTGGGGCCAACGTCCTGACTTTC. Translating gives CASSELGDSSGANVLTF.

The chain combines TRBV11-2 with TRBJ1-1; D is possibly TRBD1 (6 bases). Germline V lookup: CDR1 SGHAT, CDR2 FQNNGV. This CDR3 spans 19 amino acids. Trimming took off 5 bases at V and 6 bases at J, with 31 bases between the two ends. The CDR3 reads CASSPRGGAVSGRVPEAFF. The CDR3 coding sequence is TGTGCCAGCAGCCCCCGGGGGGGGGCGGTAAGTGGCCGTGTGCCTGAAGCTTTCTTT.

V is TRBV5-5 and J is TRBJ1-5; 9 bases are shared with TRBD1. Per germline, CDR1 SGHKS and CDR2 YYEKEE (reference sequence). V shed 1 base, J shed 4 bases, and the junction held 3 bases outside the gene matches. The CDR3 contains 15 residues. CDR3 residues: CASSLLGTGNQPQHF. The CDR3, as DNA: TGTGCCAGCAGCTTGTTGGGGACAGGGAATCAGCCCCAGCATTTT.

The CDR3 is CSVDYARVGNEQFF. The CDR3 region has the DNA TGCAGCGTTGATTATGCCAGGGTAGGGAATGAGCAGTTCTTC. J is TRBJ2-1 and V is TRBV29-1, with D tentatively TRBD1 (5 bases). Germline V CDR1 and CDR2: SQVTM, ANQGSEA. This CDR3 has 14 residues. The germline V and J ends were trimmed by 3 bases and 7 bases, with 16 bases remaining between them.